This T cell receptor (beta chain) was recovered during a study of blood T cell repertoires in COVID-19. Study at large: Sites across the United States, Italy and Spain contributed samples from acute and convalescent COVID-19. In each case, the material was cDNA or gDNA derived from T cells, B-cell-depleted T cells, or PBMCs.

Methods used by the authors: Researchers report that nucleated cell counts were estimated from reference gene primer amplification. Only in-frame clones appear in the TCRdb table, and some are missing; sequencing was by immunoSEQ multiplex PCR. V and J calls plus clone size are reproduced from that table; the DNA served to infer D and trimming. Of around 230,000 clones listed, approximately 81% are singletons. Trimming stripped 5 bases from V and 3 bases from J, with 14 bases between. CDR1 is KGHSH, CDR2 LQKENI, per germline. This CDR3 region has 14 residues. The receptor was derived from a woman of 80 years or more with acute or convalescent COVID-19. What was sequenced was peripheral blood. The chain has TRBV18 and TRBJ2-7; possible D gene TRBD1, 6 bases. The CDR3: CASSTGSTIYEQYF. The CDR3 DNA reads TGTGCCAGCTCAACAGGGTCCACGATCTACGAGCAGTACTTC.